This TCR beta chain was obtained from a study of cytomegalovirus exposure and HLA in healthy donors. Whole-study findings and limits: CMV serostatus was the sole immune exposure data available. Reports showed the classifier diagnosing cytomegalovirus status with high specificity and sensitivity. The productive fraction for most TCR beta V segments was about 87% or about 30% in an earlier analysis.

60 Vbeta and 13 Jbeta primers were used in PCR. This table comes from immunoSEQ multiplex PCR, and its TCRdb copy is limited to in-frame clones, with some not included. This sample carries nearly 110,000 clones, 65% to 85% of them seen once, and the ten largest clones take approximately 2.2%. About this clone itself: Its specificity is unknown.

The length of the CDR3 is 14 residues. The V and J ends lost 9 bases and 6 bases, in that order; junction bases with no gene match: 6. Germline values: CDR1 SNHLY, CDR2 FYNNEI. This cohort consisted of healthy bone marrow donors. This clonotype was sampled from a man between 18 and 29 years old in good health and CMV-seronegative. The J gene is TRBJ2-2, the V gene TRBV2; 11 nucleotides agree with TRBD1. The specimen sequenced was PBMCs. CDR3: CARSRDRGAGELFF. For the CDR3, the DNA is TGTGCCAGAAGTAGGGACAGGGGGGCCGGGGAGCTGTTTTTT.